Listed here are 15 T cell receptor beta chains from one sample, sequenced in a study of cytomegalovirus exposure and HLA in healthy donors. Vbeta (60) and Jbeta (13) primers were used in the PCR. Libraries were prepared by immunoSEQ multiplex PCR; TCRdb keeps only in-frame clonotypes and omits some of them. The profile shows roughly 180,000 clones, about 79% of them singletons. The sequenced material came from PBMCs. These receptors came from a girl aged 2 to 10 in good health and CMV-seropositive.

The chain carries TRBV7-8 and TRBJ1-1; D ambiguous. With 2 bases removed from V and 4 bases from J, the gap between germline ends came to 14 bases. CDR1 SGHVS and CDR2 FQNEAQ come from the germline V gene. The CDR3 has 15 residues. The CDR3 region is CASSLSGGRVTEAFF. In nucleotides, the CDR3 is TGTGCCAGCAGCTTATCAGGAGGGAGGGTCACTGAAGCTTTCTTT.

The genes are TRBV7-9 and TRBJ2-5; 7 bases agree with TRBD1. The V segment lost 5 bases and the J segment 4 bases; nucleotides outside the gene matches: 4. The CDR3 is 13 amino acids. Germline CDR1 and CDR2: SEHNR and FQNEAQ (reference sequence). For the CDR3, the DNA is TGTGCCAGCAGCGGACGACAGGGAGAGACCCAGTACTTC. Amino acid sequence: CASSGRQGETQYF.

The J gene is TRBJ1-2, the V gene TRBV6-1, with D perhaps matching TRBD1 (5 bases). This CDR3 is built from 13 residues. The germline V and J ends were trimmed by 7 bases and 4 bases, with 13 bases remaining between them. Looked up from germline, CDR1 is MNHNS and CDR2 is SASEGT. The CDR3 coding sequence is TGTGCCAGCATGGGGGGAAGTGGCTATGGCTACACCTTC. The encoded protein is CASMGGSGYGYTF.

The genes are TRBV6-5 and TRBJ1-2; D is undetermined. This CDR3 has 15 amino acids. The V and J ends lost 6 bases and 4 bases respectively, with 18 bases between them. Germline V gives CDR1 MNHEY, CDR2 SVGAGI. The CDR3 DNA sequence: TGTGCCAGCAGCCCCGGGGAGTTGAGGGTCTATGGCTACACCTTC. Translation gives CASSPGELRVYGYTF.

This chain joins TRBV28 and TRBJ1-1; a weak D match, TRBD1 (6 bases). Germline CDR1 is MDHEN and CDR2 is SYDVKM. The CDR3 runs to 15 residues. Trimming cost V 1 base and J 6 bases, with 15 bases left between them. For the CDR3, the DNA is TGTGCCAGCAGTTTATATACGGGGGGCAAGTCTGAAGCTTTCTTT. This codes for CASSLYTGGKSEAFF.

The J gene is TRBJ2-1, the V gene TRBV12-5; 9 bases agree with TRBD1. Losses at the gene ends were 6 bases for V and 7 bases for J; bases not matched to a gene: 7. The CDR3 extends over 14 amino acids. Germline V lookup: CDR1 LGHNT, CDR2 FRNRAP. The CDR3 region is CASGGGTGSNEQFF. The CDR3 coding sequence is TGTGCTAGTGGGGGCGGGACAGGGTCAAATGAGCAGTTCTTC. The whole variable domain, filled in from reference TRBV12-5 and TRBJ2-1, reads DARVTQTPRHKVTEMGQEVTMRCQPILGHNTVFWYRQTMMQGLELLAYFRNRAPLDDSGMPKDRFSAEMPDATLATLKIQPSEPRDSAVYFCASGGGTGSNEQFFGPGTRLTVL.

This rearrangement joins TRBV5-4 to TRBJ1-2, with 7 bases identical to TRBD1. Germline V gene lookup returns CDR1 SGHNT and CDR2 YYREEE (reference sequence). J was trimmed by 0 bases and V by 4 bases; bases with no gene match: 6. The CDR3 runs to 15 residues. CDR3 in amino acids: CASSLPGQTNYGYTF. The CDR3 DNA reads as TGTGCCAGCAGCCTACCGGGACAGACTAACTATGGCTACACCTTC.

The genes are TRBV25-1 and TRBJ1-2; 11 positions match TRBD1. The germline gives CDR1 MGHDK, CDR2 SYGVNS. This CDR3 contains 12 residues. Trimming at V came to 6 bases and at J to 7 bases, leaving 1 base not matched to a gene. The CDR3 nucleotides read TGTGCCAGCAGGGACAGGGGGCGTGGCTACACCTTC. Amino acid sequence: CASRDRGRGYTF.

The chain joins TRBV28 to TRBJ2-5; 11 bases match TRBD2. The CDR3 is 16 amino acids. V dropped 2 bases and J dropped 2; count of bases not matched to a gene: 4. The germline gives CDR1 MDHEN, CDR2 SYDVKM. The CDR3 protein is CASSLPGLAEQETQYF. CDR3 DNA sequence: TGTGCCAGCAGTTTACCGGGACTAGCGGAACAAGAGACCCAGTACTTC.

This rearrangement joins TRBV14 to TRBJ2-7; TRBD1 might be the D (6 bases). The CDR3 extends over 15 amino acids. CDR1 SGHDN and CDR2 FVKESK come from the germline V gene. V lost 5 bases to trimming and J lost 1 base, with 15 bases between them. The CDR3 bases are TGTGCCAGCAGCTACGACCAGGGGTCGTCCTACGAGCAGTACTTC. Protein: CASSYDQGSSYEQYF.

CDR3 loop: CASSHLGLAAYNEQFF. The CDR3 DNA reads TGCGCCAGCAGCCATTTGGGACTAGCAGCCTACAATGAGCAGTTCTTC. The rearrangement links TRBV4-1 to TRBJ2-1; 9 nucleotides align to TRBD2. The V gene's germline CDR1 is MGHRA and CDR2 YSYEKL. V shed 3 bases and J 2 bases; nucleotides not matched to a gene: 5. The CDR3 consists of 16 residues.

The rearrangement joins TRBV9 to TRBJ2-7; 12 bases match TRBD2. The CDR3 runs to 14 residues. Germline CDR1 is SGDLS and CDR2 is YYNGEE. Trimming took 3 bases from V and 4 from J; bases not matched to a gene: 2. The CDR3 nucleotides are TGTGCCAGCAGCGCCGGGACTAGCGGGTACGAGCAGTACTTC. Encoded protein: CASSAGTSGYEQYF.

This chain connects TRBV30 to TRBJ2-2, with a weak D call TRBD2 (6 bases). The germline V gene has CDR1 GTSNPN and CDR2 SVGIG (reference sequence). Trimming took off 4 bases at V and 7 bases at J, with 16 bases between the two ends. This CDR3 has 14 amino acids. The CDR3: CAWIGGGEIGELFF. CDR3 coding DNA: TGTGCCTGGATTGGTGGAGGGGAGATCGGGGAGCTGTTTTTT.

V usage is TRBV28 and J usage is TRBJ2-1, with a tentative D call TRBD2 (6 bases). Germline CDR1 reads MDHEN; CDR2 reads SYDVKM. The CDR3 is made up of 15 amino acids. V gave up 7 bases and J gave up 8 bases, with 21 bases separating them. CDR3 in amino acids: CASKDPQAGLYEQFF. The CDR3 coding sequence is TGTGCCAGCAAAGATCCCCAAGCGGGTCTTTATGAGCAGTTCTTC.

CDR3 residues: CASSQAGTPNNYGYTF. Written as DNA, the CDR3 is TGTGCCAGCAGCCAAGCCGGGACACCCAATAACTATGGCTACACCTTC. The chain couples TRBV14 to TRBJ1-2; TRBD1 might be the D (6 bases). Per the germline V gene, CDR1 is SGHDN and CDR2 is FVKESK. The CDR3 length is 16 residues. V shed 1 base and J shed 1 base, with 13 bases lying between them.